These 3 T cell receptor beta chains share one sample of origin, sequenced in a study of OX40 agonist ivuxolimab in advanced cancers. Produced via immunoSEQ multiplex PCR; TCRdb's table is partial and in-frame only. The table records around 19,000 clones, approximately 83% of them present only once. Material: CD4+ or CD8+ T cells sorted from blood, obtained in a trial of the OX40 agonist ivuxolimab. The receptors were sampled from an adult with an advanced solid tumor such as melanoma, head and neck, liver or kidney cancer.

The rearrangement uses TRBV7-2 and TRBJ2-1; D possibly corresponds to TRBD1 (6 bases). Trimming cost V 3 bases and J 5 bases, with 8 bases left between them. The CDR3 contains 13 residues. CDR1 and CDR2 (germline): SGHTA, FQGNSA. The CDR3 region has the DNA TGTGCCAGCAGCTTGGGACAAAACAATGAGCAGTTCTTC. This codes for CASSLGQNNEQFF. The complete variable domain, with remaining parts taken from reference TRBV7-2 and TRBJ2-1, reads GAGVSQSPSNKVTEKGKDVELRCDPISGHTALYWYRQSLGQGLEFLIYFQGNSAPDKSGLPSDRFSAERTGGSVSTLTIQRTQQEDSAVYLCASSLGQNNEQFFGPGTRLTVL.

The chain links TRBV11-2 to TRBJ2-5, with no clear D. This CDR3 has 14 residues. V gave up 3 bases and J gave up 4 bases, with 12 bases separating them. Germline values: CDR1 SGHAT, CDR2 FQNNGV. Written as DNA, the CDR3 is TGTGCCAGCAGCTTTTATTCACTCGGAGAGACCCAGTACTTC. This translates into CASSFYSLGETQYF.

The chain employs TRBV4-3 and TRBJ1-1; D is unclear. This CDR3 is 13 amino acids long. V lost 0 bases to trimming and J lost 1 base, with 3 bases between them. Germline CDR1 LGHNA, CDR2 YSLEER. The CDR3 reads CASSQDRNTEAFF. CDR3 sequence (DNA): TGCGCCAGCAGCCAAGACAGGAACACTGAAGCTTTCTTT.